The 25 T cell receptor beta chains below come from one sample, sequenced in a study of T cells in Graves' hyperthyroidism and ophthalmopathy. Researchers amplified the TCR beta CDR3 regions from RNA transcripts. First-round RT-PCR with HTBI primers amplified the TCR CDR3 region. MiXCR, applied by TCRdb to the multiplex PCR reads, yields one record per CDR3 protein. The sample includes 150,000 or so distinct CDR3 sequences, approximately 24% of them seen just once. Material for sequencing was blood. The receptors shown here come from a woman between 50 and 59 years old with Graves' hyperthyroidism that later progressed to Graves' ophthalmopathy.

This clonotype showed up just a few times. V usage is TRBV12-3 or TRBV12-4 and J usage is TRBJ2-5; maybe TRBD2 (5 bases). The CDR3 loop spans 12 amino acids. Trimming took off 3 bases at V and 13 bases at J, with 15 bases between the two ends. The CDR3 loop reads CASSFGGNKRYF. CDR3 bases: TGTGCCAGCAGTTTCGGAGGCAATAAACGGTACTTC.

The sample holds many counts of this clonotype. The CDR3 spells CASSTGTYNEQFF. The CDR3 nucleotides are TGTGCCAGCAGTACTGGGACCTACAATGAGCAGTTCTTC. The chain combines TRBV28 with TRBJ2-1; D uncertain. CDR1 and CDR2 from the germline V gene are MDHEN and SYDVKM. The CDR3 is made up of 13 amino acids. The V end lost 5 bases, the J end lost 2 bases, and 7 bases lay between the germline ends.

The sample holds many counts of this clonotype. J is TRBJ2-7 and V is TRBV2; D is uncertain. Trimming cost V 4 bases and J 5 bases, with 18 bases left between them. From germline, CDR1 is SNHLY and CDR2 FYNNEI. The CDR3 has 15 residues. The CDR3 coding sequence is TGTGCCAGCAGTGTTGGTTTCCAGTCGGCCAACGAGCAGTACTTC. Translating it yields CASSVGFQSANEQYF.

The sample holds many counts of this clonotype. The rearrangement links TRBV7-3 to TRBJ2-7; no clear D. The CDR3 has 13 amino acids. Trimming stripped 1 base from V and 5 bases from J, with 9 bases between. Germline-derived CDR1 and CDR2 are SGHTA and FQGTGA. CDR3 sequence reads: CASSLSPTDEQYF. The DNA of the CDR3 is TGTGCCAGCAGCTTAAGCCCAACGGACGAGCAGTACTTC.

Many counts were recorded for this clonotype. The chain uses TRBV9 and TRBJ2-1, with 10 bases aligning to TRBD2. Looked up from germline, CDR1 is SGDLS and CDR2 is YYNGEE. This CDR3 is built from 15 residues. V shed 5 bases, J shed 7 bases, and the junction held 9 bases outside the gene matches. The CDR3 loop is CASSTLAGVGNEQFF. CDR3 DNA sequence: TGTGCCAGCAGTACTCTAGCGGGGGTAGGGAATGAGCAGTTCTTC.

The table lists this clonotype with many counts. The chain uses TRBV12-3 or TRBV12-4 and TRBJ2-1; 16 bases align to TRBD2. The CDR3 extends over 15 amino acids. The V segment lost 6 bases and the J segment 9 bases; nucleotides outside the gene matches: 5. CDR3 in DNA: TGTGCCAGCAGCATAGGGACTAGCGGGAGGGGTGAGCAGTTCTTC. It codes for CASSIGTSGRGEQFF.

The sample holds many counts of this clonotype. V is TRBV6-5 and J is TRBJ1-5, with D perhaps TRBD1 (5 bases). The germline CDR1 and CDR2 sequences are MNHEY and SVGAGI. This CDR3 is built from 16 residues. V shed 2 bases and J shed 0 bases, with 11 bases lying between them. Here the CDR3 DNA reads TGTGCCAGCAGTTACCAGGGAGACCTTAGCAATCAGCCCCAGCATTTT. As protein: CASSYQGDLSNQPQHF.

This clonotype occurred many times. The V gene is TRBV27, the J gene TRBJ1-1; possibly TRBD1 for D (5 bases). The CDR3 sequence is 14 residues long. The V end was cut by 5 bases, the J end by 4 bases, with 14 bases between. CDR1 MNHEY and CDR2 SMNVEV come from the germline V gene (reference sequence). CDR3 sequence reads: CASSPGRRTTEAFF. The DNA for the CDR3 is TGTGCCAGCAGTCCAGGGAGGAGGACCACTGAAGCTTTCTTT.

This clonotype was observed many times. The chain is built from TRBV5-6 and TRBJ2-7; TRBD1 is a possible D gene (5 bases). The V end lost 2 bases, the J end lost 5 bases, and 14 bases lay between the germline ends. The CDR3 extends over 14 amino acids. Germline V CDR1 and CDR2: SGHDT, YYEEEE. DNA of the CDR3: TGTGCCAGCAGCTTTACAGACAGTCTCCACGAGCAGTACTTC. Its protein is CASSFTDSLHEQYF.

The chain combines TRBV20-1 with TRBJ1-3; 10 bases match TRBD1. The CDR3 runs to 14 residues. V was clipped by 4 bases and J by 5 bases; unmatched bases: 5. Germline CDR1 DFQATT, CDR2 SNEGSKA (reference sequence). The CDR3 nucleotides read TGCAGTGCTACCCAGACAGGGGGCAGAAACACCATATATTTT. Its protein product is CSATQTGGRNTIYF.

There are many counts of this clonotype. This chain uses TRBV28 with TRBJ2-5; D is undetermined. The CDR3 runs 12 residues. CDR1 and CDR2 from the germline V gene are MDHEN and SYDVKM. With 2 bases removed from V and 4 bases from J, the gap between germline ends came to 5 bases. The CDR3 is CASSLVRETQYF. In DNA form, the CDR3 reads TGTGCCAGCAGTTTAGTCAGAGAGACCCAGTACTTC.

There are many counts of this clonotype. The V and J genes are TRBV18 and TRBJ1-1; weak D call: TRBD1 (5 bases). CDR1 is KGHSH, CDR2 LQKENI, per germline. The CDR3 consists of 15 residues. Trimming stripped 3 bases from V and 4 bases from J, with 15 bases between. The CDR3: CASSPGRGRSTEAFF. As DNA, the CDR3 is TGTGCCAGCTCACCGGGTAGGGGCAGGAGCACTGAAGCTTTCTTT. Filled out from reference TRBV18 and TRBJ1-1, the complete variable domain reads NAGVMQNPRHLVRRRGQEARLRCSPMKGHSHVYWYRQLPEEGLKFMVYLQKENIIDESGMPKERFSAEFPKEGPSILRIQQVVRGDSAAYFCASSPGRGRSTEAFFGQGTRLTVV.

The chain combines TRBV18 with TRBJ2-7; 7 positions match TRBD2. Germline CDR1 reads KGHSH; CDR2 reads LQKENI. The CDR3 is made up of 20 amino acids. V shed 1 base and J 5 bases; nucleotides not matched to a gene: 23. This chain's CDR3 is CASSPHPLGPGDAGEDEQYF. DNA for the CDR3: TGTGCCAGCTCACCACACCCTCTAGGCCCGGGGGACGCGGGAGAGGACGAGCAGTACTTC.

This rearrangement joins TRBV5-1 to TRBJ2-7; TRBD1 matches 7 bases. The CDR3 is made up of 14 amino acids. Germline V CDR1 and CDR2: SGHRS, YFSETQ. V shed 1 base, J shed 5 bases, and the junction held 6 bases outside the gene matches. DNA of the CDR3: TGCGCCAGCAGCTTGACAGGGGAGCTGGACGAGCAGTACTTC. It specifies CASSLTGELDEQYF. Full variable domain (missing parts from reference TRBV5-1 and TRBJ2-7): KAGVTQTPRYLIKTRGQQVTLSCSPISGHRSVSWYQQTPGQGLQFLFEYFSETQRNKGNFPGRFSGRQFSNSRSEMNVSTLELGDSALYLCASSLTGELDEQYFGPGTRLTVT.

This clonotype occurred a few times. The chain combines TRBV7-2 with TRBJ1-5, with D unresolved. Germline CDR1 is SGHTA and CDR2 is FQGNSA. V lost 5 bases and J 3 bases, leaving 14 bases between the germline ends. The CDR3 has 15 amino acids. CDR3 in DNA: TGTGCCAGCAGCCCTGACATAACCTCCAATCAGCCCCAGCATTTT. This translates into CASSPDITSNQPQHF. Filled out from reference TRBV7-2 and TRBJ1-5, the complete variable domain reads GAGVSQSPSNKVTEKGKDVELRCDPISGHTALYWYRQSLGQGLEFLIYFQGNSAPDKSGLPSDRFSAERTGGSVSTLTIQRTQQEDSAVYLCASSPDITSNQPQHFGDGTRLSIL.

The chain links TRBV20-1 to TRBJ2-3, with unresolved D. This CDR3 has 15 amino acids. V was clipped by 1 base and J by 6 bases, with 17 bases between them. The V gene's germline CDR1 is DFQATT and CDR2 SNEGSKA (reference sequence). For the CDR3, the DNA is TGCAGTGCTAGAGTTTCTATCGTTCGTGGGGATACGCAGTATTTT. Its translation: CSARVSIVRGDTQYF.

This clonotype was counted a few times. The rearrangement links TRBV3-1 to TRBJ2-1, with 7 bases aligning to TRBD2. CDR3 size: 14 residues. V lost 0 bases, J lost 9 bases, and 5 bases stayed unmatched. The germline V gene has CDR1 LGHDT and CDR2 YNNKEL (reference sequence). The CDR3 loop is CASSQEREWGEQFF. CDR3 bases: TGTGCCAGCAGCCAAGAGCGGGAGTGGGGTGAGCAGTTCTTC.

Ten or more counts support this clonotype. The gene calls are TRBV20-1 and TRBJ1-5; no clear D gene. The CDR3 contains 12 residues. Germline values: CDR1 DFQATT, CDR2 SNEGSKA (reference sequence). Between the trimmed V and J ends, which lost 6 bases and 0 bases, there was a span of 6 bases. The CDR3 reads CSAGLSNQPQHF. The CDR3 region has the DNA TGCAGTGCAGGACTTAGCAATCAGCCCCAGCATTTT.

This clonotype was detected a few times. The chain carries TRBV4-1 and TRBJ2-2; no definite D call. Trimming shortened V by 1 base and J by 0 bases, and 9 bases separated the two germline ends. This CDR3 is 16 amino acids long. Per the germline V gene, CDR1 is MGHRA and CDR2 is YSYEKL. The CDR3 is CASSQGRQANTGELFF. CDR3 sequence (DNA): TGCGCCAGCAGCCAAGGTCGGCAGGCGAACACCGGGGAGCTGTTTTTT.

This clonotype showed up many times. V and J are TRBV12-3 or TRBV12-4 and TRBJ1-1; D is uncertain. The CDR3 is 12 amino acids. The germline V and J ends were trimmed by 5 bases and 11 bases, with 15 bases remaining between them. The CDR3 is CASSRPPESAFF. The CDR3 nucleotides are TGTGCCAGCAGTAGGCCTCCAGAGTCGGCTTTCTTT.

This clonotype was counted many times. The V call is TRBV28, the J call TRBJ2-3; D unresolved. The CDR3 runs to 13 residues. The germline V gene has CDR1 MDHEN and CDR2 SYDVKM. Trimming pared 5 bases from V and 1 base from J, leaving 7 bases between. The CDR3 DNA reads TGTGCCAGCAGTATCCCCGGCACAGATACGCAGTATTTT. Translation: CASSIPGTDTQYF.

This rearrangement joins TRBV12-3 or TRBV12-4 to TRBJ2-1; the match to TRBD2 covers 10 bases. The CDR3 has 15 amino acids. The junction had 8 bases not matched to a gene; V was cut back by 7 bases and J by 5 bases. CDR3 sequence: CASTPRLAGDNEQFF. DNA for the CDR3: TGTGCCAGCACCCCCCGGCTAGCGGGAGACAATGAGCAGTTCTTC.

The CDR3 region has the DNA TGTGCCATCAGTGAGTCTATCCAGGGGAACACTGAAGCTTTCTTT. Protein sequence: CAISESIQGNTEAFF. The gene calls are TRBV10-3 and TRBJ1-1, with D possibly TRBD1 on 5 matching bases. CDR1 and CDR2 from the germline V gene are ENHRY and SYGVKD. V was shortened by 0 bases and J by 1 base, with 9 bases between the two germline ends. The CDR3 is made up of 15 amino acids.

This clonotype has at least ten counts. The CDR3: CASSRRPGTGVDTEAFF. The CDR3 DNA sequence: TGTGCCAGCAGTCGACGTCCCGGGACAGGGGTCGACACTGAAGCTTTCTTT. V gene TRBV6-1 combines with J gene TRBJ1-1; 10 nucleotides match TRBD1. Germline trimming cut 5 bases from V and 3 bases from J; bases unmatched to any gene: 12. Germline CDR1 is MNHNS and CDR2 is SASEGT. This CDR3 is 17 amino acids long.

There are a few counts of this clonotype. The J gene is TRBJ2-6, the V gene TRBV20-1; D remains ambiguous. CDR3 length equals 15 residues. Germline CDR1 and CDR2: DFQATT and SNEGSKA (reference sequence). The germline V and J ends were trimmed by 1 base and 1 base, with 8 bases remaining between them. The CDR3 is CSARVKGSGANVLTF. Here the CDR3 DNA reads TGCAGTGCTAGAGTTAAAGGGTCTGGGGCCAACGTCCTGACTTTC.